Below, 2 T cell receptor beta chains from the same sample are listed, as sequenced in a study of response to subunit inactivated influenza vaccine. Using its own MiXCR run on the RT-PCR reads, TCRdb lists one record per CDR3 protein. The sample comprises hundreds of thousands of distinct CDR3 sequences, about a sixth of which are singletons, and around a tenth rests with the top ten. Material: PBMCs from blood, obtained approximately 12 days after vaccination. These receptors all come from a man aged 50 to 60 who received an inactivated influenza vaccine.

This clonotype was seen ten or more times. This chain joins TRBV6-2 or TRBV6-3 and TRBJ2-6; D is uncertain. Trimming removed 2 bases at V and 0 bases at J, with 5 bases between. This CDR3 has 15 residues. From germline, CDR1 is MNHEY and CDR2 SVGEGT. In nucleotides, the CDR3 is TGTGCCAGCAGTTACGCGTCCTCTGGGGCCAACGTCCTGACTTTC. Protein: CASSYASSGANVLTF.

This chain uses TRBV4-2 with TRBJ2-1; a weak D match, TRBD1 (6 bases). Trimming took off 2 bases at V and 5 bases at J, with 13 bases between the two ends. CDR3 length: 15 residues. Per the germline V gene, CDR1 is LGHNA and CDR2 is YNFKEQ. This chain's CDR3 is CASSQIGGQNNEQFF. The CDR3 DNA follows: TGTGCCAGCAGCCAAATAGGCGGACAGAACAATGAGCAGTTCTTC.